A selection of T cell receptor beta chains follows, all from one sample in a study of identical twins. TCRdb re-called the 5' RACE reads with MiXCR, one entry per CDR3 protein. Of 1.5 million to 2 million distinct CDR3 sequences in the sample, about 32% are singletons; the top ten hold about 0.25%. Sample: cord blood. Every receptor here comes from a newborn girl in good health. Both conserved end residues are part of each CDR3. D genes are given only for firm matches. Some rows have no size entry. The others give once, few or many, or a class for an expanded clone.

few	TRBV30	TRBD2	TRBJ2-1	TGTGCCCTCAGCGGGGGGGGCTACAATGAGCAGTTCTTC	CALSGGGYNEQFF
many	TRBV4-2	-	TRBJ2-7	TGTGCCAGCAGCCAAGGCCTAGTTACCCCCTCCTACGAGCAGTACTTC	CASSQGLVTPSYEQYF
-	TRBV2	-	TRBJ2-5	TGTTCCAGCAGTGGTCGAGAGACCCAGTACTTC	CSSSGRETQYF
-	TRBV28	TRBD2	TRBJ2-1	TGTGCCAGCAGTTCATCGGGACTAGCGGGAGCGGGCCACAATGAGCAGTTCTTC	CASSSSGLAGAGHNEQFF
once	TRBV2	TRBD1	TRBJ1-5	TGTGCCAGCAGTGTCCCGGGACAGGGTCCGACCCAGCATTTT	CASSVPGQGPTQHF
many	TRBV28	TRBD2	TRBJ2-3	TGTGCCAGCGGGAGCGGGACCACAGATACGCAGTATTTT	CASGSGTTDTQYF
-	TRBV27	-	TRBJ2-5	TGTGCCAGCAGGTGGGGGTACAATGAGCAGTACTTC	CASRWGYNEQYF
-	TRBV24-1	TRBD1	TRBJ1-1	TGTGCCACCATCAATGGGGGGGACAGGGCCATGAACACTGAAGCTTTCTTT	CATINGGDRAMNTEAFF
few	TRBV12-5	TRBD2	TRBJ2-1	TGTGCTAGTGGTGCCGCCGGGACTAGCGTTACACCATGGGTATACAATGAGCAGTTCTTC	CASGAAGTSVTPWVYNEQFF
-	TRBV10-3	-	TRBJ1-2	TGTGCCATCAGGGGCGGTCAGGTGGATGGCTACACCTTC	CAIRGGQVDGYTF
few	TRBV12-3/TRBV12-4	TRBD2	TRBJ2-7	TGTGCCAGCAGTGGGACTAGCGGGAGAAAAGGATACAATGAGCAGTACTTC	CASSGTSGRKGYNEQYF
-	TRBV6-1	-	TRBJ1-1	TGTGCCAGCAGTGAATACAGGGCTCGGTCTGAAGCTTTCTTT	CASSEYRARSEAFF
-	TRBV6-2/TRBV6-3	-	TRBJ1-1	TGTGCCAGCAGTTATAACGGGAACACTGAAGCTTTCTTT	CASSYNGNTEAFF
-	TRBV24-1	TRBD2	TRBJ2-1	TGTGCCACCAGTGACGGACTAGGGGCCTACAATGAGCAGTTCTTC	CATSDGLGAYNEQFF
-	TRBV28	-	TRBJ1-1	TGTGCCAGCCCCCCACGGCGAGGGGAGAACACTGAAGCTTTCTTT	CASPPRRGENTEAFF
-	TRBV12-5	-	TRBJ2-7	TGTGCAGGTAGCGGACCCTACGAGCAGTACTTC	CAGSGPYEQYF
-	TRBV4-1	-	TRBJ1-5	TGCGCCAGCAGCCCTTATTCCGGGACACTACATCAGCCCCAGCATTTT	CASSPYSGTLHQPQHF
few	TRBV27	-	TRBJ1-1	TGTGCCAGCAGTCCAAACCTTTGGACGGACCGGTACACTGAAGCTTTCTTT	CASSPNLWTDRYTEAFF
-	TRBV7-9	-	TRBJ2-3	TGTGCCAGCAGCTTAGCGCGACTGGGAATTAACACAGATACGCAGTATTTT	CASSLARLGINTDTQYF
few	TRBV27	-	TRBJ2-5	TGTGCCAGCAGTTTTCAATTCAGGGGTCGGGAGACCCAGTACTTC	CASSFQFRGRETQYF
-	TRBV6-6	-	TRBJ1-6	TGTGCCAGCAGTTACCCCACTCTAAAGCTTGATCCGCTCCACTTT	CASSYPTLKLDPLHF
-	TRBV7-9	-	TRBJ2-7	TGTGCCAGCTCTTGGGGGAGCTCCTACAATGAGCAGTACTTC	CASSWGSSYNEQYF
many	TRBV14	TRBD2	TRBJ2-3	TGTGCCAGCAGCCAACTAGCGGGATTGAGCACAGATACGCAGTATTTT	CASSQLAGLSTDTQYF
few	TRBV21-1	-	TRBJ2-7	TGTGCCAGCAGCAAAGCTCCGGGACTAGCGGGAATGGGGAGATACGAGCAGTACTTC	CASSKAPGLAGMGRYEQYF
few	TRBV7-2	TRBD1	TRBJ2-4	TGTGCCAGCAGCCCCTCTCGAGTCGGGACAGGACTAAACATTCAGTACTTC	CASSPSRVGTGLNIQYF
-	TRBV5-8	TRBD2	TRBJ2-1	TGTGCCAGCAGCCCCTGGCGGGGGGGTTACAATGAGCAGTTCTTC	CASSPWRGGYNEQFF
-	TRBV25-1	TRBD2	TRBJ2-3	TGTGCCAGCAGCAGTGGAGCGGGAGGGCCAAGGGCACACACAGATACGCAGTATTTT	CASSSGAGGPRAHTDTQYF
few	TRBV3-1	-	TRBJ1-5	TGTGCCAGCAGTACGGGAAGGCAGCCCCAGCATTTT	CASSTGRQPQHF
many	TRBV12-3/TRBV12-4	-	TRBJ2-7	TGTGCCAGCAGTCCGGGACTGGGAGACTACGAGCAGTACTTC	CASSPGLGDYEQYF
-	TRBV7-9	-	TRBJ1-2	TGTGCCAGCAGCTTACCGATCCCACAGGATGGCTACACCTTC	CASSLPIPQDGYTF
many	TRBV4-2	TRBD2	TRBJ2-3	TGTGCCAGCAGCCAACGACTAGCACCGGGCACAGATACGCAGTATTTT	CASSQRLAPGTDTQYF
-	TRBV6-6	TRBD1	TRBJ2-5	TGTGCCAGCGGCGTCCCGGGACAGGGCCGAGAGCAGTACTTC	CASGVPGQGREQYF
-	TRBV2	-	TRBJ2-7	TGTGCCAGCAGTGAAAGAGTTTGGGGAGTGGCCTACGAGCAGTACTTC	CASSERVWGVAYEQYF
-	TRBV12-3/TRBV12-4	-	TRBJ2-7	TGTGCCAGCAGTCCCTGGGGGGACGGCCCCTACGAGCAGTACTTC	CASSPWGDGPYEQYF
many	TRBV12-3/TRBV12-4	TRBD1	TRBJ1-2	TGTGCCAGCAGTAACAGGGGCGGCGGCTACACCTTC	CASSNRGGGYTF
few	TRBV3-1	-	TRBJ2-1	TGTGCCAGCAGCCAAGAACTAGAGGCTGAGCAGTTCTTC	CASSQELEAEQFF
few	TRBV2	-	TRBJ2-4	TGTGCCAGCAGTGAATACGGGGGTGCCAAAAACATTCAGTACTTC	CASSEYGGAKNIQYF
few	TRBV7-9	TRBD2	TRBJ2-4	TGTGCCAGCAGCTTAGGCGGGACTAGCGGAAACATTCAGTACTTC	CASSLGGTSGNIQYF
-	TRBV10-2	TRBD1	TRBJ1-4	TGCGCCAGCAGTCCCGACAGGGAAACTAATGAAAAACTGTTTTTT	CASSPDRETNEKLFF
-	TRBV6-4	TRBD2	TRBJ2-3	TGTGCCAGCAGGGAGAGGGCTAGCGGTAGCACAGATACGCAGTATTTT	CASRERASGSTDTQYF
-	TRBV28	TRBD2	TRBJ2-1	TGTGCCAGCACCTCCCCCGGGACTAGCGGAGGCAATGAGCAGTTCTTC	CASTSPGTSGGNEQFF